The clone carrying this T cell receptor (beta chain) was counted ten times or more. These data originate in a study of neurological immune-mediated disorders. TCRdb reprocessed the 5' RACE reads with MiXCR, giving one entry per CDR3 protein. This sample has tens of thousands of distinct CDR3 sequences, with roughly 7.7% found just once. Time point of the sample: longitudinal time-point 3. Germline CDR1 is DFQATT and CDR2 is SNEGSKA (reference sequence). Trimming took 3 bases from V and 5 from J; bases not matched to a gene: 4. CDR3 length: 13 residues. This clonotype originated in a woman aged 40 to 50 in good health. Sequenced sample: PBMCs. The rearrangement uses TRBV20-1 and TRBJ2-5, with 9 bases identical to TRBD2. CDR3 sequence reads: CSASASGAETQYF. CDR3 bases: TGCAGTGCTAGCGCTAGCGGGGCGGAGACCCAGTACTTC.